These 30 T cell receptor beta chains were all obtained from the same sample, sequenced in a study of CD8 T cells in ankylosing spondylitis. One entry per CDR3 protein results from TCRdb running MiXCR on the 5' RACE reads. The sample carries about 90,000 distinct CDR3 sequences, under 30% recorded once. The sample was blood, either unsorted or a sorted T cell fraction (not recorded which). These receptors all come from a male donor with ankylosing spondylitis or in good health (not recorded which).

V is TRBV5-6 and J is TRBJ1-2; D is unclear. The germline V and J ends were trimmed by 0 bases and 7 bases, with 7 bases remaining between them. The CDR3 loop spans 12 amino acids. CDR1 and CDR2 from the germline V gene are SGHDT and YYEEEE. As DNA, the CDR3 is TGTGCCAGCAGCTTGGGACGGCCTGGCTACACCTTC. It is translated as CASSLGRPGYTF. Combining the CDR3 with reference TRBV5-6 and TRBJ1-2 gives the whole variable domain DAGVTQSPTHLIKTRGQQVTLRCSPKSGHDTVSWYQQALGQGPQFIFQYYEEEERQRGNFPDRFSGHQFPNYSSELNVNALLLGDSALYLCASSLGRPGYTFGSGTRLTVV.

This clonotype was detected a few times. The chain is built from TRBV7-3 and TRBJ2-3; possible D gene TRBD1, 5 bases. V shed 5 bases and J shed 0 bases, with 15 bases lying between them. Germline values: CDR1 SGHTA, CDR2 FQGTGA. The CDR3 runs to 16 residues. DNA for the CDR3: TGTGCCAGCAGCCCTCTACAGGAAACTAGCACAGATACGCAGTATTTT. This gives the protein CASSPLQETSTDTQYF.

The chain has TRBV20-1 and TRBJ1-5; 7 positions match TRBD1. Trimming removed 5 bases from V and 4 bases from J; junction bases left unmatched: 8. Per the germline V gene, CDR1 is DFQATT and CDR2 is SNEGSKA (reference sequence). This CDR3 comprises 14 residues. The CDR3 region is CSAADRRANQPQHF. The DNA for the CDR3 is TGCAGTGCTGCGGACAGGAGGGCTAATCAGCCCCAGCATTTT.

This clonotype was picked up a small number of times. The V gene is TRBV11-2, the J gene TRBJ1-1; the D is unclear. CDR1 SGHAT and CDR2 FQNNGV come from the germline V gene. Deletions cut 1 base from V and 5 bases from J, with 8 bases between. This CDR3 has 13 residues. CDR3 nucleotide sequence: TGTGCCAGCAGCTTAGGGTTACGGACTGAAGCTTTCTTT. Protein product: CASSLGLRTEAFF.

The CDR3 DNA sequence: TGTGCCATCAGTTCGACAGGCTTGAATGAAAAACTGTTTTTT. It specifies CAISSTGLNEKLFF. The gene calls are TRBV10-3 and TRBJ1-4; D may be TRBD1 (6 bases). CDR1 ENHRY and CDR2 SYGVKD come from the germline V gene. The CDR3 consists of 14 residues. V lost 5 bases to trimming and J lost 5 bases, with 12 bases between them.

The chain's CDR3 is CSARVGTGTSGYNEQFF. The CDR3 DNA reads as TGCAGTGCTAGAGTCGGGACAGGGACTAGCGGTTACAATGAGCAGTTCTTC. This rearrangement joins TRBV20-1 to TRBJ2-1; 11 bases line up with TRBD2. CDR1 and CDR2 (germline): DFQATT, SNEGSKA (reference sequence). With 1 base clipped from V and 4 bases from J, the junction kept 9 bases outside the gene matches. The CDR3 loop spans 17 amino acids.

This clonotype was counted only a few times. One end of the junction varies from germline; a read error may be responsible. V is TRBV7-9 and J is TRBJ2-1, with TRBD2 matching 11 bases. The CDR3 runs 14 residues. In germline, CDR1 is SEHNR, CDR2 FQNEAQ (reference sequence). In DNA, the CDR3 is TGTGCCAGCAGCTTATACGGGACTAGCGGCGATGTGATCTTC. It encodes CASSLYGTSGDVIF.

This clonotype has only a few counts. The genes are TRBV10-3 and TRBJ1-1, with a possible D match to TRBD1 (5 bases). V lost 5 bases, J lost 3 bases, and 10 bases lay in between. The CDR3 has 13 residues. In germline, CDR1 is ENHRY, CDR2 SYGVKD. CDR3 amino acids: CAISRDRDTEAFF. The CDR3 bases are TGTGCCATCAGTAGAGACAGAGACACTGAAGCTTTCTTT.

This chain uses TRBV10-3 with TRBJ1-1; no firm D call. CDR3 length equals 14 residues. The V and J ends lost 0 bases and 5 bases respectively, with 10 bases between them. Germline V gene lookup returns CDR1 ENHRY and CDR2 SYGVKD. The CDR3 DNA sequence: TGTGCCATCAGTGAGTCAGGTGTCGGGACTGAAGCTTTCTTT. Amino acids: CAISESGVGTEAFF.

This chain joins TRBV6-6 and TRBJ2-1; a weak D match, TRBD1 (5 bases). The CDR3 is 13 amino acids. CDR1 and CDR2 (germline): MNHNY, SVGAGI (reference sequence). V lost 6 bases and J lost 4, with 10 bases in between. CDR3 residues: CASSRDRYNEQFF. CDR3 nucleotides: TGTGCCAGCAGCAGAGACAGATACAATGAGCAGTTCTTC.

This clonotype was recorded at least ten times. The CDR3 DNA reads as TGTGCCAGCAGTACGGGAGGAAAACTGTTTTTT. The encoded protein is CASSTGGKLFF. This chain connects TRBV6-5 to TRBJ1-4; D gene unclear. V lost 5 bases and J lost 10, with 8 bases in between. The CDR3 sequence is 11 residues long. Germline lookup yields CDR1 MNHEY and CDR2 SVGAGI.

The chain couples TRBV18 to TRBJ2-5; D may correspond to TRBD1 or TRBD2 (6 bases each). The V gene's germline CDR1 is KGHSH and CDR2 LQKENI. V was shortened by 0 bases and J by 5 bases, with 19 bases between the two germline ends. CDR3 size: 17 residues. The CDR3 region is CASSPPSGGPFLETQYF. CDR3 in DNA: TGTGCCAGCTCACCACCATCCGGGGGCCCCTTCCTCGAGACCCAGTACTTC. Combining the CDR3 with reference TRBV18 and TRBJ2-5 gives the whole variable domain NAGVMQNPRHLVRRRGQEARLRCSPMKGHSHVYWYRQLPEEGLKFMVYLQKENIIDESGMPKERFSAEFPKEGPSILRIQQVVRGDSAAYFCASSPPSGGPFLETQYFGPGTRLLVL.

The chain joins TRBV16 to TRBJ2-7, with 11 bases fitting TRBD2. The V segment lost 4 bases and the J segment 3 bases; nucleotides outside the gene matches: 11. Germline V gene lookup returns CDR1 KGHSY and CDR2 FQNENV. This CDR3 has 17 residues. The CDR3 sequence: CASSLGLLAGVNYEQYF. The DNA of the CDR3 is TGTGCCAGCAGCCTTGGGCTACTAGCGGGAGTTAACTACGAGCAGTACTTC. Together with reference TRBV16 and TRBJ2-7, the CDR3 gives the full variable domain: GEEVAQTPKHLVRGEGQKAKLYCAPIKGHSYVFWYQQVLKNEFKFLISFQNENVFDETGMPKERFSAKCLPNSPCSLEIQATKLEDSAVYFCASSLGLLAGVNYEQYFGPGTRLTVT.

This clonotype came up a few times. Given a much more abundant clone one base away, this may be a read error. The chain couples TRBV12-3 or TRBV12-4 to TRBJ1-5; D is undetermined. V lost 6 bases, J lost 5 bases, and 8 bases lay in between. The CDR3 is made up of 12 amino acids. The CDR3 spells CASSPTYQPQHF. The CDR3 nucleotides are TGTGCCAGCAGCCCGACTTATCAGCCCCAGCATTTT.

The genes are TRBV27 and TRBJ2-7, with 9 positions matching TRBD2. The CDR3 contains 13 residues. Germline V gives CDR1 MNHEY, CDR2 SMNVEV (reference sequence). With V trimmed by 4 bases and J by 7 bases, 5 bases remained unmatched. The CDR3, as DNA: TGTGCCAGCAGTTACGGACTAGCGAGTGAGCAGTACTTC. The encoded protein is CASSYGLASEQYF.

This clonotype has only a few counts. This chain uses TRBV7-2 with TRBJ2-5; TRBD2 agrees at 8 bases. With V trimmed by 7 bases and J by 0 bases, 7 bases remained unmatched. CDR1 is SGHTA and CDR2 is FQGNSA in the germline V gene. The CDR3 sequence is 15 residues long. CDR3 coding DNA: TGTGCCAGCACCCGTAGCGGGACCGACCAAGAGACCCAGTACTTC. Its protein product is CASTRSGTDQETQYF.

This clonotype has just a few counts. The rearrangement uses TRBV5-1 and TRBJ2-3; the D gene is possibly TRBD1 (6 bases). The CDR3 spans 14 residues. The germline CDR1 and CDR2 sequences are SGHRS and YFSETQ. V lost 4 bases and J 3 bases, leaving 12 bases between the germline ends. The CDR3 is CASSGADRTDTQYF. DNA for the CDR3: TGCGCCAGCAGCGGCGCGGACAGAACAGATACGCAGTATTTT.

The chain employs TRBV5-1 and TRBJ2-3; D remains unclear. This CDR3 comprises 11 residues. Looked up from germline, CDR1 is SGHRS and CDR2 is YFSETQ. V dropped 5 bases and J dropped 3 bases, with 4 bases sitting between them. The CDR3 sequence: CASRTTDTQYF. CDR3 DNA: TGCGCCAGCAGAACGACAGATACGCAGTATTTT.

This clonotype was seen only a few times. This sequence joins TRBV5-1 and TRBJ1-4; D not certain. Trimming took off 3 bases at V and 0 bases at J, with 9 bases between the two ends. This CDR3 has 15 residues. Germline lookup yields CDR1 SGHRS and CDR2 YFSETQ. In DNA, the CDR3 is TGCGCCAGCAGCTCTTCACACGCAACTAATGAAAAACTGTTTTTT. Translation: CASSSSHATNEKLFF.

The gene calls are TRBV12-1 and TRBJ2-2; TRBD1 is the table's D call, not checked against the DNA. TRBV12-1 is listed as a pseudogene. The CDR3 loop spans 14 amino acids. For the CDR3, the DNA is TGTGCCAGCGGGGACAGAGCAAACACCGGGGAGCTGTTTTTT. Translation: CASGDRANTGELFF.

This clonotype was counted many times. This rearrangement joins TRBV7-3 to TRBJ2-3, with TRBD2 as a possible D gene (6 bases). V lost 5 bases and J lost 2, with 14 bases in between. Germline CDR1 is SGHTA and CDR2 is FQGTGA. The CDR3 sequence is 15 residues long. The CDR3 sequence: CASSLLGGFTDTQYF. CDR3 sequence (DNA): TGTGCCAGCAGCCTCTTAGGAGGGTTCACAGATACGCAGTATTTT.

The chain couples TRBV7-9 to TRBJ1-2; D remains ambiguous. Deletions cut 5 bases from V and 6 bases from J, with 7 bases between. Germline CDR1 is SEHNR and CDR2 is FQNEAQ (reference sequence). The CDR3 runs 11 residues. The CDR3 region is CASSTVDGYTF. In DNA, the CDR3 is TGTGCCAGCAGCACAGTGGATGGCTACACCTTC.

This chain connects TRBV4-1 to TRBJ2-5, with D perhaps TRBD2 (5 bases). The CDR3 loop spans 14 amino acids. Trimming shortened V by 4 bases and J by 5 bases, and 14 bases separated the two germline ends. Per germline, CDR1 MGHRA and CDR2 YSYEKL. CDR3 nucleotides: TGCGCCAGCAGCCCCTCGGGATTAGGGGAGACCCAGTACTTC. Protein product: CASSPSGLGETQYF.

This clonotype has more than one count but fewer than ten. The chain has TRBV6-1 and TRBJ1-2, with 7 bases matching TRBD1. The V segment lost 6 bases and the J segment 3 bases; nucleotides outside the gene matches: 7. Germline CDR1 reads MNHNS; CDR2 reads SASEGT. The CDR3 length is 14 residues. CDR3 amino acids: CASRPPGQYYGYTF. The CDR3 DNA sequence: TGTGCCAGCAGACCTCCGGGACAGTACTATGGCTACACCTTC.

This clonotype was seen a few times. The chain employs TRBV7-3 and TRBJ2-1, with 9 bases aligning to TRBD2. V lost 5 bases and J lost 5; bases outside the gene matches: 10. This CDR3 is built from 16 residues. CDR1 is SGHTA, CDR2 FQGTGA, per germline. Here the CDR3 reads CASSPRLAEINNEQFF. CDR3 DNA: TGTGCCAGCAGCCCACGACTAGCGGAAATAAACAATGAGCAGTTCTTC.

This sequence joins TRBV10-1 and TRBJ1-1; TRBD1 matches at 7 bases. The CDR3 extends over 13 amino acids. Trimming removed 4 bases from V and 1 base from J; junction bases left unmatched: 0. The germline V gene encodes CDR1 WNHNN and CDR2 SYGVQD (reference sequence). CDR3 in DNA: TGCGCCAGCAGTGGACAGGGGAACACTGAAGCTTTCTTT. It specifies CASSGQGNTEAFF.

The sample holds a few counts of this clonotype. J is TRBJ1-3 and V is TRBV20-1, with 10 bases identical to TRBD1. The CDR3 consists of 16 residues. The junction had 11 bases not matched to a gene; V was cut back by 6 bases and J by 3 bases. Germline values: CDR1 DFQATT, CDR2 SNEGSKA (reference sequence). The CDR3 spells CSAPGQGIKFGNTIYF. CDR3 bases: TGCAGTGCCCCGGGACAGGGGATAAAGTTTGGAAACACCATATATTTT.

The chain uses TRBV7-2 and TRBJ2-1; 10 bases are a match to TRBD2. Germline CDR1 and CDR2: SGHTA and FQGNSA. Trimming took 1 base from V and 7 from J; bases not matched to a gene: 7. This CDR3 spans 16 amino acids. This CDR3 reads CASSLGGSGRKNEQFF. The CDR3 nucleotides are TGTGCCAGCAGCTTAGGGGGTAGCGGGAGGAAAAATGAGCAGTTCTTC.

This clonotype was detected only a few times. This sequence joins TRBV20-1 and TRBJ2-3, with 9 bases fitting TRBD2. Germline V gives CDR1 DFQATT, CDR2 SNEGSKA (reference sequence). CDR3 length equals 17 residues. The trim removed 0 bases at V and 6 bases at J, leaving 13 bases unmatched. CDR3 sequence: CSARDLRPSGEADTQYF. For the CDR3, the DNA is TGCAGTGCTAGAGATCTCCGGCCTAGCGGGGAGGCTGATACGCAGTATTTT.

The CDR3 nucleotides are TGTGCCAGCAGTCGCGGACAGGTGAACACTGAAGCTTTCTTT. Its protein is CASSRGQVNTEAFF. The chain recombines TRBV6-1 with TRBJ1-1; TRBD1 agrees at 7 bases. V shed 5 bases and J 0 bases; nucleotides not matched to a gene: 3. The CDR3 sequence is 14 residues long. Germline loops: CDR1 MNHNS, CDR2 SASEGT.